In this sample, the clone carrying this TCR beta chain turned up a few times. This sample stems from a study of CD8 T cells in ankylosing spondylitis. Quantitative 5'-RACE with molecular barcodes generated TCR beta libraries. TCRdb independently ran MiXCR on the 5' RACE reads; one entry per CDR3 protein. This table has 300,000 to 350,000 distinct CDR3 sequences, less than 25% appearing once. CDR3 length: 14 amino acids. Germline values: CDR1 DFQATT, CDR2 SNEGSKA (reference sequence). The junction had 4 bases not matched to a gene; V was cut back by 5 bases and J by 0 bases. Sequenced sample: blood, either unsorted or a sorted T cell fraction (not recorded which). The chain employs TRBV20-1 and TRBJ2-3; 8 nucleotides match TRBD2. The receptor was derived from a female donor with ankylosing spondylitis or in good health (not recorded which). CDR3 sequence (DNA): TGCAGTGCTCCGTTAGCGGGAAGCACAGATACGCAGTATTTT. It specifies CSAPLAGSTDTQYF.